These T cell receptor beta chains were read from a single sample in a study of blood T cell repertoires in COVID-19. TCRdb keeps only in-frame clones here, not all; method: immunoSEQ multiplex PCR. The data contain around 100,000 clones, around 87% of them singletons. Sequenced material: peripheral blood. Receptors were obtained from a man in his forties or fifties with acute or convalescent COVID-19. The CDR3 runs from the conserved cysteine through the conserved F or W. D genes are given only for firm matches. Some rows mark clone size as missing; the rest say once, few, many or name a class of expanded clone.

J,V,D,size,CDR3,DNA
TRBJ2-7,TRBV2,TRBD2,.,CASNREGDEQYF,TGTGCCAGCAATCGGGAGGGCGACGAGCAGTACTTC
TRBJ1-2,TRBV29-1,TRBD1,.,CSDRGQGPYGYTF,TGCAGCGACCGAGGACAGGGCCCCTATGGCTACACCTTC
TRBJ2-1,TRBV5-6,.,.,CASSLIRRGNEQFF,TGTGCCAGCAGCTTGATACGGAGGGGCAATGAGCAGTTCTTC
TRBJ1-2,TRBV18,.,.,CASSWGDDNSGGYTF,TGTGCCAGCTCCTGGGGGGACGACAACTCGGGCGGCTACACCTTC
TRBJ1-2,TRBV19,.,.,CASSIGLLYGYTF,TGTGCCAGTAGTATAGGGTTACTCTATGGCTACACCTTC
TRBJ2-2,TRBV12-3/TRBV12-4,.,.,CASSSSAGELFF,TGTGCCAGCAGTTCTAGCGCCGGGGAGCTGTTTTTT
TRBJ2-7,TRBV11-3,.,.,CASSLGLGWDEQYF,TGTGCCAGCAGCTTAGGACTTGGGTGGGACGAGCAGTACTTC
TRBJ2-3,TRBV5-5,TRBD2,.,CASSLGLAGVTDTQYF,TGTGCCAGCAGCTTGGGGCTAGCGGGAGTTACAGATACGCAGTATTTT
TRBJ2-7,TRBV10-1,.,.,CASSEGGVEQYF,TGCGCCAGCAGTGAAGGGGGTGTGGAGCAGTACTTC
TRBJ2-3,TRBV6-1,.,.,CASSDVGGSTDTQYF,TGTGCCAGCAGTGACGTGGGCGGGAGCACAGATACGCAGTATTTT
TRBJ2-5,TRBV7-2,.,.,CASSRDSQETQYF,TGTGCCAGCAGCCGGGACTCTCAAGAGACCCAGTACTTC
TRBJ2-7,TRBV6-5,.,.,CASSYGEGGNSYEQYF,TGTGCCAGCAGTTATGGAGAGGGAGGTAACTCCTACGAGCAGTACTTC
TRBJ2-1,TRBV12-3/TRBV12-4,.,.,CASSLAGDEQFF,TGTGCCAGCAGTTTAGCGGGAGACGAGCAGTTCTTC
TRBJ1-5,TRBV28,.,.,CASRESQGSNQPQHF,TGTGCCAGCAGGGAGAGCCAGGGGAGCAATCAGCCCCAGCATTTT
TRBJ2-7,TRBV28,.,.,CASRIGGAPYEQYF,TGTGCCAGCAGAATAGGGGGGGCCCCCTACGAGCAGTACTTC
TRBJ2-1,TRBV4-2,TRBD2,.,CASSQPRGTSGDYNEQFF,TGTGCCAGCAGCCAACCCCGAGGAACTAGCGGGGATTACAATGAGCAGTTCTTC
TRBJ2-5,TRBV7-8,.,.,CASSLALRVPRETQYF,TGTGCCAGCAGCTTAGCTCTGAGGGTCCCCCGGGAGACCCAGTACTTC
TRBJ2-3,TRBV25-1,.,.,CASSERSGLPSTDTQYF,TGTGCCAGCAGTGAACGCTCGGGACTTCCTAGCACAGATACGCAGTATTTT
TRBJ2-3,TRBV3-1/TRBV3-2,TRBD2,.,CASSRLPSGGNTDTQYF,TGTGCCAGCAGCCGCCTACCGAGCGGGGGAAACACAGATACGCAGTATTTT
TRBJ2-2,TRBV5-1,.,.,CASSSGFMDTGELFF,TGCGCCAGCAGCTCAGGATTTATGGACACCGGGGAGCTGTTTTTT
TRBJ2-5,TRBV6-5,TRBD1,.,CASRGTGETQYF,TGTGCCAGCAGGGGGACAGGGGAGACCCAGTACTTC
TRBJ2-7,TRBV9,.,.,CASSVALGDYEQYF,TGTGCCAGCAGCGTAGCACTTGGAGACTACGAGCAGTACTTC
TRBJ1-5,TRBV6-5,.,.,CASKRGLSNQPQHF,TGTGCCAGCAAAAGGGGTTTGAGCAATCAGCCCCAGCATTTT
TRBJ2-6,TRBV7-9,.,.,CASSSGHDFSGANVLTF,TGTGCCAGCAGCTCAGGACACGACTTCTCTGGGGCCAACGTCCTGACTTTC
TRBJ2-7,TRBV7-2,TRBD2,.,CASSLPGLAGGPDF,TGTGCCAGCAGCTTACCGGGACTAGCGGGAGGGCCGGACTTC
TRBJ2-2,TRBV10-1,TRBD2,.,CASSESMASGRDTGELFF,TGCGCCAGCAGTGAGTCGATGGCTAGCGGGAGGGACACCGGGGAGCTGTTTTTT
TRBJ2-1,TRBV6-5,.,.,CASSSRGGKGFF,TGTGCCAGCAGTTCCCGGGGCGGGAAGGGGTTCTTC
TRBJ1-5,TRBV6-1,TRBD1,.,CASSARGQASFQPQHF,TGTGCCAGCAGTGCCCGGGGACAGGCATCCTTTCAGCCCCAGCATTTT
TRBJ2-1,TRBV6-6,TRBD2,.,CATGLAQYNEQFF,TGTGCCACTGGACTAGCACAATACAATGAGCAGTTCTTC
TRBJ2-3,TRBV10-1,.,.,CASKRSGGTDTQYF,TGCGCCAGCAAGCGATCCGGAGGAACAGATACGCAGTATTTT
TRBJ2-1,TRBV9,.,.,CASRGAGEQFF,TGTGCCAGCAGAGGGGCAGGTGAGCAGTTCTTC
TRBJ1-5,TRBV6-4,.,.,CASSGGGPGANQPQHF,TGTGCCAGCAGTGGGGGGGGACCAGGGGCAAATCAGCCCCAGCATTTT
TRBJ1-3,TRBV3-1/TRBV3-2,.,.,CASSQVQQGGNTIYF,TGTGCCAGCAGCCAAGTCCAACAGGGAGGGAACACCATATATTTT
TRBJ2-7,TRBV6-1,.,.,CASSERWYGSYEQYF,TGTGCCAGCAGTGAAAGGTGGTACGGGTCCTACGAGCAGTACTTC
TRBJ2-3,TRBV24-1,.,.,CATSDYRGSKGDTQYF,TGTGCCACCAGTGATTACCGCGGGTCCAAAGGAGATACGCAGTATTTT
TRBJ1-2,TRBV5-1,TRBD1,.,CASSLGQGASYGYTF,TGCGCCAGCAGCTTGGGTCAGGGGGCAAGCTATGGCTACACCTTC
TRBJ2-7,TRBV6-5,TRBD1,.,CASTVSGQGAYEQYF,TGTGCCAGCACAGTTTCGGGACAGGGGGCCTACGAGCAGTACTTC
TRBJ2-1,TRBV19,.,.,CASSAELAAEQFF,TGTGCCAGTAGCGCTGAACTAGCCGCTGAGCAGTTCTTC
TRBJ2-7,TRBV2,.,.,CASSEGVGGEQYF,TGTGCCAGCAGTGAAGGGGTTGGGGGGGAGCAGTACTTC
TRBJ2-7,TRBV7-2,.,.,CASSLRQGPSYEQYF,TGTGCCAGCAGCTTACGCCAGGGCCCCTCCTACGAGCAGTACTTC
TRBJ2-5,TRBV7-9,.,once,CASSLGAGHGLEETQYF,TGTGCCAGCAGCTTAGGGGCAGGGCACGGGTTAGAAGAGACCCAGTACTTC